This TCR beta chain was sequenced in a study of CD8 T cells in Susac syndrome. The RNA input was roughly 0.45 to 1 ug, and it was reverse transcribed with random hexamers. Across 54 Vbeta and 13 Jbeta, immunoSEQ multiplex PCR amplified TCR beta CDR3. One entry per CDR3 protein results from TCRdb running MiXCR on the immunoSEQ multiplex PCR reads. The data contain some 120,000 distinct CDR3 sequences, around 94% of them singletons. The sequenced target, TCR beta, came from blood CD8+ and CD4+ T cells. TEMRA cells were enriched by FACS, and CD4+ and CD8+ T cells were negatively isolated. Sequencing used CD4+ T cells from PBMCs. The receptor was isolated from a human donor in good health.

CDR3 residues: CASWPSSGNTIYF. The CDR3, as DNA: TGTGCCAGCTGGCCTTCCTCTGGAAACACCATATATTTT. The V and J genes are TRBV7-9 and TRBJ1-3; D ambiguous. The CDR3 length is 13 residues. With 8 bases removed from V and 0 bases from J, the gap between germline ends came to 8 bases. From germline, CDR1 is SEHNR and CDR2 FQNEAQ (reference sequence).